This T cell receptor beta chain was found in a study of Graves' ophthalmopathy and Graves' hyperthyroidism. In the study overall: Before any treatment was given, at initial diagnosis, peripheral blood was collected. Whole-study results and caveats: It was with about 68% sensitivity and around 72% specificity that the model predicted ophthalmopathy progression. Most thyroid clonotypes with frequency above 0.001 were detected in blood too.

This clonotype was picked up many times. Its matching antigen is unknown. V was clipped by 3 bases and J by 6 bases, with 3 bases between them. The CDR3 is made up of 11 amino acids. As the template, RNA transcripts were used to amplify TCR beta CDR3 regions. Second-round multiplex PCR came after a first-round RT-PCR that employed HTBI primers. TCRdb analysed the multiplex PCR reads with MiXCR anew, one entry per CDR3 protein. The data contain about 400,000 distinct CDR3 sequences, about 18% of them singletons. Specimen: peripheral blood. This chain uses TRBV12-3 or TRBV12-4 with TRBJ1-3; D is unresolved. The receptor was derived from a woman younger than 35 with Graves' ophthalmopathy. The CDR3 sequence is CASSLENTIYF. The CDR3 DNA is TGTGCCAGCAGTTTGGAAAACACCATATATTTT.